What follows are 10 T cell receptor beta chains derived from one specimen sequenced in a study of early stage breast cancer tumors. Profiling relied on immunoSEQ multiplex PCR, and the TCRdb table lists in-frame clones only, not all of them. The data hold tens of thousands of clones, with more than 60% observed a single time. Input material: blood. These receptors originate from a person between 55 and 70 years old with breast cancer.

The V and J genes are TRBV30 and TRBJ1-3; D possibly corresponds to TRBD1 (5 bases). Germline loops: CDR1 GTSNPN, CDR2 SVGIG (reference sequence). V lost 4 bases to trimming and J lost 0 bases, with 13 bases between them. This CDR3 contains 15 residues. In DNA form, the CDR3 reads TGTGCCTGGAATAGGGGCCTCGACTCTGGAAACACCATATATTTT. Encoded protein: CAWNRGLDSGNTIYF. The variable domain in full, completed from reference TRBV30 and TRBJ1-3, reads SQTIHQWPATLVQPVGSPLSLECTVEGTSNPNLYWYRQAAGRGLQLLFYSVGIGQISSEVPQNLSASRPQDRQFILSSKKLLLSDSGFYLCAWNRGLDSGNTIYFGEGSWLTVV.

In its sample, this clone was seen once. The chain uses TRBV28 and TRBJ2-3, with 7 bases fitting TRBD1. The V and J ends lost 3 bases and 6 bases, in that order; junction bases with no gene match: 9. The CDR3 contains 15 residues. Germline V lookup: CDR1 MDHEN, CDR2 SYDVKM. CDR3 region: CASSFQNRGRDTQYF. The CDR3 bases are TGTGCCAGCAGTTTTCAAAACAGGGGTAGGGATACGCAGTATTTT.

This clone was counted between two and nine times. The chain employs TRBV11-2 and TRBJ1-1, with 9 bases aligning to TRBD1. Germline lookup yields CDR1 SGHAT and CDR2 FQNNGV. J lost 7 bases, V lost 5 bases, and 11 bases had no gene match. This CDR3 contains 15 residues. The CDR3 reads CASSEVTGTGIEAFF. The CDR3 DNA follows: TGTGCCAGCAGCGAAGTGACCGGGACAGGGATTGAAGCTTTCTTT.

This clone was seen more than once but under ten times. This rearrangement joins TRBV6-1 to TRBJ2-3; 8 nucleotides match TRBD1. Looked up from germline, CDR1 is MNHNS and CDR2 is SASEGT. CDR3 size: 14 residues. V lost 4 bases and J lost 2; bases outside the gene matches: 2. The CDR3 loop reads CASSGTGNTDTQYF. DNA of the CDR3: TGTGCCAGCAGTGGGACAGGGAACACAGATACGCAGTATTTT.

The chain has TRBV11-2 and TRBJ1-4; D is perhaps TRBD1 (5 bases). The V and J ends lost 7 bases and 8 bases respectively, with 14 bases between them. CDR1 is SGHAT, CDR2 FQNNGV, per germline. This CDR3 contains 13 residues. The DNA for the CDR3 is TGTGCCAGCAACCAGGGTACAGGCGAAAAACTGTTTTTT. It specifies CASNQGTGEKLFF.

This rearrangement joins TRBV19 to TRBJ2-1; D not certain. The CDR3 totals 14 residues. V was cut by 2 bases and J by 9 bases, with 14 bases left in between. The V gene's germline CDR1 is LNHDA and CDR2 SQIVND (reference sequence). The CDR3 DNA follows: TGTGCCAGTAGTATAACGGCGGCCGGCAGTGAGCAGTTCTTC. Translation: CASSITAAGSEQFF.

The genes are TRBV2 and TRBJ1-1; D uncertain. Deletions cut 5 bases from V and 7 bases from J, with 11 bases between. This CDR3 is 12 amino acids long. The germline gives CDR1 SNHLY, CDR2 FYNNEI. CDR3 region: CASSLLTFEAFF. The CDR3 DNA reads TGTGCCAGCAGTCTACTAACGTTTGAAGCTTTCTTT.

J is TRBJ2-5 and V is TRBV7-2, with TRBD1 identical over 8 bases. The CDR3 is 17 residues long. Unmatched junction bases numbered 14, after V lost 5 bases and J lost 3 bases. Per germline, CDR1 SGHTA and CDR2 FQGNSA. CDR3 in DNA: TGTGCCAGCAGCAAACGACCAATCTTGGACAGGGAAGAGACCCAGTACTTC. Protein product: CASSKRPILDREETQYF. The full variable domain, with the rest looked up from reference TRBV7-2 and TRBJ2-5, is GAGVSQSPSNKVTEKGKDVELRCDPISGHTALYWYRQSLGQGLEFLIYFQGNSAPDKSGLPSDRFSAERTGGSVSTLTIQRTQQEDSAVYLCASSKRPILDREETQYFGPGTRLLVL.

The chain links TRBV6-6 to TRBJ2-7; D uncertain. Trimming cost V 7 bases and J 0 bases, with 13 bases left between them. This CDR3 contains 14 residues. The germline V gene encodes CDR1 MNHNY and CDR2 SVGAGI (reference sequence). CDR3 residues: CASTRRFDSYEQYF. Written as DNA, the CDR3 is TGTGCCAGCACCCGGCGGTTTGACTCCTACGAGCAGTACTTC.

The V call is TRBV6-6, the J call TRBJ2-7; 9 bases fit TRBD1. This CDR3 comprises 14 residues. Trimming removed 2 bases from V and 7 bases from J; junction bases left unmatched: 6. Germline V gives CDR1 MNHNY, CDR2 SVGAGI (reference sequence). CDR3 coding DNA: TGTGCCAGCAGTTACGCGACAGGGGGGCGGGAGCAGTACTTC. Protein: CASSYATGGREQYF.